This T cell receptor beta chain stems from a study of T cells after yellow fever vaccination. CDR1 is SGHVS, CDR2 FNYEAQ, per germline. This CDR3 comprises 13 residues. V was shortened by 0 bases and J by 4 bases, with 7 bases between the two germline ends. As regards this clonotype: The target antigen is unknown.

Notes on the study in general: Post-booster repertoires again held most primary-vaccination clones (roughly 96% CD4, roughly 88% CD8).

TCRdb redid the calling of the 5' RACE reads with MiXCR, one entry per CDR3 protein. The data hold 150,000 to 200,000 distinct CDR3 sequences, with approximately 10% observed a single time. The source is a young man who received the YFV17D yellow fever vaccine. This material consisted of CD8+ T cells sorted from PBMCs, taken 15 days after the yellow fever booster vaccination. The chain links TRBV7-6 to TRBJ2-7, with unresolved D. The CDR3 nucleotides are TGTGCCAGCAGCTTAGCGGAGCGATACGAGCAGTACTTC. Amino acid sequence: CASSLAERYEQYF. Supplemented by reference TRBV7-6 and TRBJ2-7, the full variable domain reads GAGVSQSPRYKVTKRGQDVALRCDPISGHVSLYWYRQALGQGPEFLTYFNYEAQQDKSGLPNDRFSAERPEGSISTLTIQRTEQRDSAMYRCASSLAERYEQYFGPGTRLTVT.